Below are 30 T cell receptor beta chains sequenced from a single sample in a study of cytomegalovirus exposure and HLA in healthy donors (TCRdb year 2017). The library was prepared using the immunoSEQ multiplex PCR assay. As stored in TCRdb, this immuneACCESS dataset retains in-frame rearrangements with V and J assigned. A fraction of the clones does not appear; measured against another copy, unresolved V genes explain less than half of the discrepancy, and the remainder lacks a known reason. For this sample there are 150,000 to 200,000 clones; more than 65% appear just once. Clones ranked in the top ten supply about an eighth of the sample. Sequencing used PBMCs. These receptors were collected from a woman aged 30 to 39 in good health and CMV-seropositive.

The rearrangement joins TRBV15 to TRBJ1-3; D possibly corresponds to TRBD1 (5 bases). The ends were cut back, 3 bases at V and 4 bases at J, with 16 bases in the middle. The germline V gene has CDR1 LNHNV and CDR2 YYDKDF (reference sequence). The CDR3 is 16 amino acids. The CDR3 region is CATSRTSQGTGNTIYF. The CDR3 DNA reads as TGTGCCACCAGCAGGACTTCTCAGGGTACAGGAAACACCATATATTTT.

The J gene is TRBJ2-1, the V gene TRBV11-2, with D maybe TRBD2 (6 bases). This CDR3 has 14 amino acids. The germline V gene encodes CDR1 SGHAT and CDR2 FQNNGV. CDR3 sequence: CATGAFREINEQFF. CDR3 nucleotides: TGTGCGACCGGGGCTTTTCGGGAGATTAATGAGCAGTTCTTC. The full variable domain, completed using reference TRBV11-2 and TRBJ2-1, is EAGVAQSPRYKIIEKRQSVAFWCNPISGHATLYWYQQILGQGPKLLIQFQNNGVVDDSQLPKDRFSAERLKGVDSTLKIQPAKLEDSAVYLCATGAFREINEQFFGPGTRLTVL.

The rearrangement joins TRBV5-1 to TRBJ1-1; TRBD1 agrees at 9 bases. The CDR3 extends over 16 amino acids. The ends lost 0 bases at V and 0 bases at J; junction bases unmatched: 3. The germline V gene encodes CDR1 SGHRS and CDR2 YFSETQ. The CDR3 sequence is CASSLGGTGLNTEAFF. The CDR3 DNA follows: TGCGCCAGCAGCTTGGGTGGGACAGGGTTGAACACTGAAGCTTTCTTT.

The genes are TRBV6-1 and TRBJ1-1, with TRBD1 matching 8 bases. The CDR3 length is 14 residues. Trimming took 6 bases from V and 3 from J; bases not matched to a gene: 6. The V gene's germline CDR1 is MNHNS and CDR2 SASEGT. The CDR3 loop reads CASRETGDYTEAFF. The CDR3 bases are TGTGCCAGCAGAGAGACAGGGGATTACACTGAAGCTTTCTTT.

The CDR3 sequence is CASSGDSPRRSGNTIYF. CDR3 coding DNA: TGTGCCAGCAGTGGCGACAGTCCCAGAAGATCGGGAAACACCATATATTTT. The chain joins TRBV2 to TRBJ1-3; maybe TRBD1 (5 bases). There are 17 residues in the CDR3. Germline CDR1 SNHLY, CDR2 FYNNEI. V gave up 4 bases and J gave up 4 bases, with 20 bases separating them.

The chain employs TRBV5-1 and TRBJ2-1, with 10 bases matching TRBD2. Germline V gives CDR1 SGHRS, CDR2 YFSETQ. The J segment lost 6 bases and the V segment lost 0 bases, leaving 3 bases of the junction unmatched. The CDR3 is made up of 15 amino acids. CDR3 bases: TGCGCCAGCAGCTTGGGATCTAGCGGGAGCAATGAGCAGTTCTTC. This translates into CASSLGSSGSNEQFF.

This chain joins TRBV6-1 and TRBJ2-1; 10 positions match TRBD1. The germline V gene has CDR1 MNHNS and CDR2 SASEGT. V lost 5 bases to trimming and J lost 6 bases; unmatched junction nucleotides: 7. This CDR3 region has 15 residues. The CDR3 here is CASSTRQGATNEQFF. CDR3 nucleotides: TGTGCCAGCAGTACCCGACAGGGGGCTACCAATGAGCAGTTCTTC.

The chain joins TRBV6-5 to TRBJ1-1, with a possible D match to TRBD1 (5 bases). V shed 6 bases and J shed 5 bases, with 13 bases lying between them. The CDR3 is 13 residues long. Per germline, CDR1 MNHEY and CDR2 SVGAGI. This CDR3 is CASSPWGGTEAFF. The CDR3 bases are TGTGCCAGCAGCCCTTGGGGGGGGACTGAAGCTTTCTTT.

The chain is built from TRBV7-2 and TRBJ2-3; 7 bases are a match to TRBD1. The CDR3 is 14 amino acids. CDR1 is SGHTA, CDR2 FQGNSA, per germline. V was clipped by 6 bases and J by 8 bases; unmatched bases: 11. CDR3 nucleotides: TGTGCCAGCAGAAAGGGGGCCGAGATCGGTACGCAGTATTTT. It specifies CASRKGAEIGTQYF.

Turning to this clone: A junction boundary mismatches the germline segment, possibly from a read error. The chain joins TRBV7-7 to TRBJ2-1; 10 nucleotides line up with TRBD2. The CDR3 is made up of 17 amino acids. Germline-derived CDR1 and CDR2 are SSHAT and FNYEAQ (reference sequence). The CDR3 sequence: CASSLVLGLAGVGEQFF. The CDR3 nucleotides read TGTGCTAGCAGCTTAGTTTTAGGGCTAGCGGGAGTTGGGGAGCAGTTCTTC.

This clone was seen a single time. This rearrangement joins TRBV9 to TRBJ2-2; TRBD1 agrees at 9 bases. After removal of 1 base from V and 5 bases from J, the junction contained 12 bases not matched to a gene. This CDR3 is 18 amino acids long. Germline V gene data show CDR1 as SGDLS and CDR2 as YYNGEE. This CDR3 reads CASSVWGVSDRGTGELFF. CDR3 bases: TGTGCCAGCAGCGTATGGGGGGTGTCGGACAGGGGAACCGGGGAGCTGTTTTTT. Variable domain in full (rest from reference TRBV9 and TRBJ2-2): DSGVTQTPKHLITATGQRVTLRCSPRSGDLSVYWYQQSLDQGLQFLIQYYNGEERAKGNILERFSAQQFPDLHSELNLSSLELGDSALYFCASSVWGVSDRGTGELFFGEGSRLTVL.

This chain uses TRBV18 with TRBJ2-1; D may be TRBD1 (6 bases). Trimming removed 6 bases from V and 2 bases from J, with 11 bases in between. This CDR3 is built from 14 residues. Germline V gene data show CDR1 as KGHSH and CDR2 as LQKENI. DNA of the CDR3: TGTGCCAGCTCCCTAGACAGGACCTACAATGAGCAGTTCTTC. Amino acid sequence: CASSLDRTYNEQFF.

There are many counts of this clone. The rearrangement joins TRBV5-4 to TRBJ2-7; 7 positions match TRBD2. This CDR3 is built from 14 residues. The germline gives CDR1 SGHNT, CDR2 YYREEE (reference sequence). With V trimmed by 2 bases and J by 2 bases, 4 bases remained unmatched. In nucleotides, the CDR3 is TGTGCCAGCAGCTTTAGCGGGTTAACCTACGAGCAGTACTTC. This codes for CASSFSGLTYEQYF.

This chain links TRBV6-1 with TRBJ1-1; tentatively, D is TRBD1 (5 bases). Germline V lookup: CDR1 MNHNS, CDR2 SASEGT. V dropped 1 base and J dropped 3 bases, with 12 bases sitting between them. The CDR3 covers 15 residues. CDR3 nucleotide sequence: TGTGCCAGCAGTGAAGTGCCAGGGCGGTACACTGAAGCTTTCTTT. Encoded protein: CASSEVPGRYTEAFF.

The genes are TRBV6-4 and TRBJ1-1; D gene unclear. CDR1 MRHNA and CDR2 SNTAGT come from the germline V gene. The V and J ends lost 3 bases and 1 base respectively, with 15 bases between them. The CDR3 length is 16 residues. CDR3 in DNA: TGTGCCAGCAGTGAGGTCGCTGAACATACGAACACTGAAGCTTTCTTT. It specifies CASSEVAEHTNTEAFF.

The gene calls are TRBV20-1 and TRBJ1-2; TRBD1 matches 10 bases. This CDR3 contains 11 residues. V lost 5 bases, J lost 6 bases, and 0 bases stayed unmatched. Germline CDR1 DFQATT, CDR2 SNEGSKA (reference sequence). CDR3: CSAGTGDGYTF. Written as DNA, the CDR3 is TGCAGTGCTGGGACAGGGGATGGCTACACCTTC.

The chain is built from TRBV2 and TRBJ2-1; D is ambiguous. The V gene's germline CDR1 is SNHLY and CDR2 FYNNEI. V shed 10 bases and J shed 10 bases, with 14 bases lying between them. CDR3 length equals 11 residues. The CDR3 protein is CATATTYEQFF. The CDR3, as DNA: TGTGCCACGGCTACTACTTACGAGCAGTTCTTC.

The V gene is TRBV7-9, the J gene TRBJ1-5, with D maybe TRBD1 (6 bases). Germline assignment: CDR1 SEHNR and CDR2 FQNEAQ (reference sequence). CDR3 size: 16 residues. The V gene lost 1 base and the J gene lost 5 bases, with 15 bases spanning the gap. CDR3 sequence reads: CASSLGAGTPYQPQHF. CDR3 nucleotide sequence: TGTGCCAGCAGCTTAGGGGCAGGGACACCGTATCAGCCCCAGCATTTT.

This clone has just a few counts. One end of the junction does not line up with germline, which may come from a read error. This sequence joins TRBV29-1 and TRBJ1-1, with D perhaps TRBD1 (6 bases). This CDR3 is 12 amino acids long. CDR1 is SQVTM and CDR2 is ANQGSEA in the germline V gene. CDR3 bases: TGCAGCGTTGTTTTGCCAGGGGTTCGTCCTCTCTTT. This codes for CSVVLPGVRPLF.

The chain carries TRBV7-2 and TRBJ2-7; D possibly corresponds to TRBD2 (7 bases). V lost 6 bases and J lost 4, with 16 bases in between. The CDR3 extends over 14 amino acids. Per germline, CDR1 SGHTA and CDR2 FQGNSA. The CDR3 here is CASSLGGDAYEQYF. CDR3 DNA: TGTGCCAGCAGTCTAGGGGGGGACGCATACGAGCAGTACTTC.

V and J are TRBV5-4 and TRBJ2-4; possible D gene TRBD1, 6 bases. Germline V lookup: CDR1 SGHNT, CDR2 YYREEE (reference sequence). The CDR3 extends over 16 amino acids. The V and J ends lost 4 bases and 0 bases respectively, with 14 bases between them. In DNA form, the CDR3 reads TGTGCCAGCAGCCTGGGACAACCACTAGCCAAAAACATTCAGTACTTC. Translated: CASSLGQPLAKNIQYF. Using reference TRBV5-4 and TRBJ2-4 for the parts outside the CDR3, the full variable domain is ETGVTQSPTHLIKTRGQQVTLRCSSQSGHNTVSWYQQALGQGPQFIFQYYREEENGRGNFPPRFSGLQFPNYSSELNVNALELDDSALYLCASSLGQPLAKNIQYFGAGTRLSVL.

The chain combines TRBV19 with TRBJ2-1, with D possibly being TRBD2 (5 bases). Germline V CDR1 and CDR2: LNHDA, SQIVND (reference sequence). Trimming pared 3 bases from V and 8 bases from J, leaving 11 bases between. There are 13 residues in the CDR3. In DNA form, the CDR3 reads TGTGCCAGTAGTATCAGAGGGTTCCATGAGCAGTTCTTC. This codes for CASSIRGFHEQFF.

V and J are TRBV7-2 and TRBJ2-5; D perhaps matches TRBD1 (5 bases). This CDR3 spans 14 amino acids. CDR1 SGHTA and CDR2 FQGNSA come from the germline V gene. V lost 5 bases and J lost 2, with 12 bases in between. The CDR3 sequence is CASSPVGVQETQYF. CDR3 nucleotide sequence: TGTGCCAGCAGCCCTGTAGGGGTTCAAGAGACCCAGTACTTC.

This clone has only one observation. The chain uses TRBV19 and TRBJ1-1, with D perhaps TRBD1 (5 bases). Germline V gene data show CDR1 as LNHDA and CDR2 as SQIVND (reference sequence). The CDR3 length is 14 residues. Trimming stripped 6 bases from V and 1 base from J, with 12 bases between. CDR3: CASSLQGGNTEAFF. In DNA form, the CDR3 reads TGTGCCAGTAGCCTCCAGGGTGGGAACACTGAAGCTTTCTTT. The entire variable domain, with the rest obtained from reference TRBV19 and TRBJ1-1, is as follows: DGGITQSPKYLFRKEGQNVTLSCEQNLNHDAMYWYRQDPGQGLRLIYYSQIVNDFQKGDIAEGYSVSREKKESFPLTVTSAQKNPTAFYLCASSLQGGNTEAFFGQGTRLTVV.

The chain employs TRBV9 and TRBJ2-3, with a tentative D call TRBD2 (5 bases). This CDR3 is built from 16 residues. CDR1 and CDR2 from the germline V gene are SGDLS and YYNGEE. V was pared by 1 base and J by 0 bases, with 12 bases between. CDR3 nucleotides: TGTGCCAGCAGCGTATTTAGCGAGATTAGCACAGATACGCAGTATTTT. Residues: CASSVFSEISTDTQYF.

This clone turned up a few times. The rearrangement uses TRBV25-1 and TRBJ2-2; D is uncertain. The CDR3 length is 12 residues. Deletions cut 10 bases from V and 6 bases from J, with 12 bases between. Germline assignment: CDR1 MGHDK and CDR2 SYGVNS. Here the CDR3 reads CATRGRPGELFF. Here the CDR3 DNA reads TGTGCCACCCGTGGCAGGCCCGGGGAGCTGTTTTTT.

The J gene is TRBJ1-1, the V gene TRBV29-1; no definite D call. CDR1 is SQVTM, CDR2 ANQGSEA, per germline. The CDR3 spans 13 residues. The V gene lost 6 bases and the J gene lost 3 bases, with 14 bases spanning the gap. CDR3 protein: CSVDEEGDTEAFF. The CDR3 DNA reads TGCAGCGTGGACGAAGAGGGCGACACTGAAGCTTTCTTT.

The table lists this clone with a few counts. CDR3: CASSYDRYQETQYF. The CDR3 DNA is TGTGCCAGCAGCTATGACAGGTACCAAGAGACCCAGTACTTC. The chain recombines TRBV7-9 with TRBJ2-5, with a weak D call TRBD1 (6 bases). The CDR3 totals 14 residues. Germline V gene lookup returns CDR1 SEHNR and CDR2 FQNEAQ (reference sequence). Trimming shortened V by 4 bases and J by 0 bases, and 9 bases separated the two germline ends.

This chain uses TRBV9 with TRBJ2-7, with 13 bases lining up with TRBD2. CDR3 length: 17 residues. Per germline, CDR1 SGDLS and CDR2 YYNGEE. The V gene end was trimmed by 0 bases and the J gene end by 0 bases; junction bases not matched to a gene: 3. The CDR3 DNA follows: TGTGCCAGCAGCGTAGGACTAGCGGGAGGAAGCTCCTACGAGCAGTACTTC. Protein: CASSVGLAGGSSYEQYF.

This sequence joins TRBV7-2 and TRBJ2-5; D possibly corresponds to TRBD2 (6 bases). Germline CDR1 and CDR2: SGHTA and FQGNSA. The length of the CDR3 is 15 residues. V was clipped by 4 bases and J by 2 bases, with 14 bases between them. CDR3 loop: CASSYLSGPQETQYF. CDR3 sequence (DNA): TGTGCCAGCAGCTATTTAAGCGGGCCACAAGAGACCCAGTACTTC. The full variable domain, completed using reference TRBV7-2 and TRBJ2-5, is GAGVSQSPSNKVTEKGKDVELRCDPISGHTALYWYRQSLGQGLEFLIYFQGNSAPDKSGLPSDRFSAERTGGSVSTLTIQRTQQEDSAVYLCASSYLSGPQETQYFGPGTRLLVL.